The rows below give T cell receptor beta chains drawn from one sample of a study of T cells after yellow fever vaccination. TCRdb re-called the 5' RACE reads through MiXCR, storing one row per CDR3 protein. The sample has about 350,000 distinct CDR3 sequences, around a tenth seen once; the top ten hold 18%. Specimen: PBMCs, collected on the day of the first yellow fever vaccination. Receptor source: a man aged 18-30 years who received the YFV17D yellow fever vaccine. Each CDR3 is given with its conserved first and last residue. The order of the fields is clone size, D gene, CDR3 length, V gene, J gene, CDR3 DNA, CDR3 protein. The D gene is left open where the match is weak. Some rows mark clone size as missing; the rest say once, few, many or name a class of expanded clone.

few	TRBD2	16	TRBV2	TRBJ2-1	TGTGCCAGCAGTCAATCACTAGCGGCCGACTACAATGAGCAGTTCTTC	CASSQSLAADYNEQFF
NA	TRBD1	18	TRBV7-6	TRBJ2-7	TGTGCCAGCAGCAATCTTCCGGGACAGGGGGCAGACTCCTACGAGCAGTACTTC	CASSNLPGQGADSYEQYF
few	NA	14	TRBV5-4	TRBJ1-1	TGTGCCAGCAGTTCGGACATAGGGGGCACTGAAGCTTTCTTT	CASSSDIGGTEAFF
NA	TRBD1	14	TRBV2	TRBJ1-5	TGTGCCAGCACTGAAGAGACAGGGAATCAGCCCCAGCATTTT	CASTEETGNQPQHF
NA	TRBD2	15	TRBV7-2	TRBJ2-7	TGTGCCAGCACCACCCCTAGCGGGGGGATCTACGAGCAGTACTTC	CASTTPSGGIYEQYF
few	TRBD1	15	TRBV15	TRBJ1-6	TGTGCCACCAGCGGATTAGGACAGGGGAGTTCACCCCTCCACTTT	CATSGLGQGSSPLHF
few	TRBD1	14	TRBV10-3	TRBJ1-1	TGTGCCATCGGACAACAGGGGACGAACACTGAAGCTTTCTTT	CAIGQQGTNTEAFF
few	NA	15	TRBV5-6	TRBJ2-4	TGTGCCAGCAGCCTGTCTGGTTTATCCAAAAACATTCAGTACTTC	CASSLSGLSKNIQYF
many	TRBD2	15	TRBV29-1	TRBJ2-3	TGCAGCGTAGACCTCGGACTAGCAGTGACAGATACGCAGTATTTT	CSVDLGLAVTDTQYF
few	NA	11	TRBV7-2	TRBJ1-4	TGTGCCAGCAGCCTCATGGGAAAACTGTTTTTT	CASSLMGKLFF
few	TRBD1	13	TRBV10-2	TRBJ2-2	TGCGCCAGCTCACAGGGGGCATCGGGGGAGCTGTTTTTT	CASSQGASGELFF
few	TRBD2	15	TRBV3-1	TRBJ2-3	TGTGCCAGCAGCCCAAAGATTAGCGGGATCGATACGCAGTATTTT	CASSPKISGIDTQYF
NA	NA	15	TRBV4-1	TRBJ1-3	TGCGCCAGCAGCCAAGATGAGGCAGCTGGAAACACCATATATTTT	CASSQDEAAGNTIYF
few	NA	13	TRBV5-5	TRBJ1-5	TGTGCCAGCAGCTTGGCCGCTGGTCAGCCCCAGCATTTT	CASSLAAGQPQHF
NA	TRBD1	18	TRBV20-1	TRBJ2-3	TGCAGTGCGAGGACAGGGCGTGCTACTTACCAACTCACAGATACGCAGTATTTT	CSARTGRATYQLTDTQYF
NA	NA	13	TRBV19	TRBJ2-5	TGTGCCACCTCCAGAGGAGGCCGGGACACCCAGTACTTC	CATSRGGRDTQYF
few	TRBD1	14	TRBV12-3/TRBV12-4	TRBJ2-3	TGTGCCAGCAGTCCGGGACAGCAAACAGATACGCAGTATTTT	CASSPGQQTDTQYF
few	TRBD2	17	TRBV9	TRBJ2-3	TGTGCCAGCAGCACCCAGCGGGGGGGCCGGTTGGCAGATACGCAGTATTTT	CASSTQRGGRLADTQYF
few	NA	14	TRBV13	TRBJ2-7	TGTGCCAGCCGACCCGCAGGGGTATCCTACGAGCAGTACTTC	CASRPAGVSYEQYF
NA	NA	15	TRBV5-1	TRBJ2-6	TGCGCCAGCAGCCCGATGGGGGTTGGGGCCAACGTCCTGACTTTC	CASSPMGVGANVLTF
NA	NA	15	TRBV5-1	TRBJ2-5	TGCGCCAGCAGCTTGGTTTGGCAGAACGTGGAGACCCAGTACTTC	CASSLVWQNVETQYF
NA	TRBD2	16	TRBV7-2	TRBJ2-5	TGTGCCAGCAACCCAACTAGCGGGGGGCAACAAGAGACCCAGTACTTC	CASNPTSGGQQETQYF
NA	NA	14	TRBV7-9	TRBJ2-7	TGTGCCAGCAGCCTCACCGGGACACCCTACGAGCAGTACTTC	CASSLTGTPYEQYF
many	NA	15	TRBV6-5	TRBJ2-7	TGTGCCAGCAGTTACTCGAGTGACAGCTCCTACGAGCAGTACTTC	CASSYSSDSSYEQYF
few	NA	11	TRBV29-1	TRBJ2-7	TGCAGCCTCGAGAGGGGCTACGAGCAGTACTTC	CSLERGYEQYF
few	NA	13	TRBV7-9	TRBJ1-2	TGTGCCAGCAGACGGACACTTAACTATGGCTACACCTTC	CASRRTLNYGYTF
NA	TRBD1	17	TRBV7-8	TRBJ2-7	TGTGCCAGCAGCCCCTTTCGGACGACAGGGAGCTCCTACGAGCAGTACTTC	CASSPFRTTGSSYEQYF
few	NA	17	TRBV4-3	TRBJ2-6	TGCGCCAGCAGCCAAGTCCAGGGGTTCCCTGGGGCCAACGTCCTGACTTTC	CASSQVQGFPGANVLTF
few	NA	12	TRBV24-1	TRBJ2-3	TGTGCCACCAGTATGTTGTCCGGCACGCAGTATTTT	CATSMLSGTQYF
few	NA	14	TRBV7-2	TRBJ1-6	TGTGCCAGCAGCTTAACGGCCAATAATTCACCCCTCCACTTT	CASSLTANNSPLHF
few	TRBD1	14	TRBV7-2	TRBJ1-5	TGTGCCAGCAGCGTTCGACAGGGCGGTCAGCCCCAGCATTTT	CASSVRQGGQPQHF
many	NA	17	TRBV4-3	TRBJ2-3	TGCGCCAGCAGCCAAGAGTGGGCGCCGTGGGGCACAGATACGCAGTATTTT	CASSQEWAPWGTDTQYF
NA	TRBD2	14	TRBV2	TRBJ2-1	TGTGCCAGCAGTGCCCGGAACGGGGGGGATGAGCAGTTCTTC	CASSARNGGDEQFF
NA	TRBD2	15	TRBV24-1	TRBJ2-1	TGTGCCACCAGTGATAGGCTAGCGGGGGTTAATGAGCAGTTCTTC	CATSDRLAGVNEQFF
few	TRBD2	13	TRBV30	TRBJ2-7	TGTGCCTGGAGTGAGGAGGTAGCGGGAGGGCAGTACTTC	CAWSEEVAGGQYF
NA	TRBD1	14	TRBV6-1	TRBJ1-1	TGTGCCAGCAGCGAGGACAGGATGAACACTGAAGCTTTCTTT	CASSEDRMNTEAFF
few	TRBD1	16	TRBV28	TRBJ2-1	TGTGCCAGCAGTTTTTCCGGGGACAGGGGCAGCGGTGAGCAGTTCTTC	CASSFSGDRGSGEQFF
few	NA	14	TRBV7-2	TRBJ2-2	TGTGCCAGCAGCCACGCCGGGATTACCGGGGAGCTGTTTTTT	CASSHAGITGELFF
few	NA	13	TRBV20-1	TRBJ2-1	TGCAGTGCTCTAACTAGAGGCACCAATGAGCAGTTCTTC	CSALTRGTNEQFF
NA	NA	13	TRBV7-8	TRBJ1-3	TGTGCCAGCAGCTTAGAGGGGAGGAACACCATATATTTT	CASSLEGRNTIYF
few	NA	18	TRBV5-6	TRBJ2-4	TGTGCCAGCAGCTTGACAGGGTGGGGACCACTAGCCAAAAACATTCAGTACTTC	CASSLTGWGPLAKNIQYF
few	NA	12	TRBV7-2	TRBJ1-5	TGTGCCAGCAGCTTTGGTACGGAGCCCCAGCATTTT	CASSFGTEPQHF
few	NA	12	TRBV6-2/TRBV6-3	TRBJ2-4	TGTGCCAGCAGTCTGGAGTTCAGCATTCAGTACTTC	CASSLEFSIQYF
many	NA	16	TRBV5-1	TRBJ2-3	TGCGCCAGCAGCCAGGAGGGGGCCAAGGTGGGAGATACGCAGTATTTT	CASSQEGAKVGDTQYF
NA	NA	13	TRBV7-2	TRBJ2-3	TGTGCCAGCAGCTTTGAGGGGGTAGATACGCAGTATTTT	CASSFEGVDTQYF
NA	NA	15	TRBV4-3	TRBJ1-1	TGCGCCAGCAGCCCCCAAACAGGGCGTAACACTGAAGCTTTCTTT	CASSPQTGRNTEAFF
NA	NA	14	TRBV5-1	TRBJ2-3	TGCGCCAGCAGGAGTGCGGGGCCCACAGATACGCAGTATTTT	CASRSAGPTDTQYF
NA	NA	15	TRBV5-6	TRBJ2-1	TGTGCCAGCAGCCGTAAGCAGCGGCGATACAATGAGCAGTTCTTC	CASSRKQRRYNEQFF
NA	TRBD1	14	TRBV4-3	TRBJ1-6	TGCGCCAGCAGTCGAGGGACAGAGAATTCACCCCTCCACTTT	CASSRGTENSPLHF
once	NA	14	TRBV7-2	TRBJ1-1	TGTGCCAGCAGCCCTGCAGCCGGGAGGAACGAAGCTTTCTTT	CASSPAAGRNEAFF
many	NA	11	TRBV2	TRBJ2-2	TGTGCCAGTTACTTCTCCGGGGAGCTGTTTTTT	CASYFSGELFF
few	TRBD1	14	TRBV7-2	TRBJ1-6	TGTGCCAGCAGCCTGAGGACAGGGGAATCACCCCTCCACTTT	CASSLRTGESPLHF